This TCR beta chain was obtained from a study of T cell repertoires in cytomegalovirus infection. At the level of the study: Public TCR beta signatures provided an indication of both CMV infection and a matching HLA type.

Concerning this clonotype itself: Its antigen is still unknown.

TCRdb used MiXCR to reprocess the reads, holding one entry per CDR3 protein. Among 250,000 to 300,000 distinct CDR3 sequences listed, approximately 15% were seen once. The study, taken as a whole, reports: CMV-specific HLA-C-restricted TCR beta clonotypes dominated the ex vivo response. Summed frequency of shared TCR beta families picked out CMV carriers who also had the relevant HLA.

The sequenced sample consisted of CD8+ T cells from PBMCs. The receptor was derived from a human donor in good health (CMV status not recorded). Some clones in this sample may be carry-over from other donors' samples.

The CDR3 loop reads CASSPLAGGVDEQFF. As DNA, the CDR3 is TGCGCCAGCAGCCCGTTAGCGGGGGGAGTCGATGAGCAGTTCTTC. This rearrangement joins TRBV4-1 to TRBJ2-1, with 10 bases identical to TRBD2. From germline, CDR1 is MGHRA and CDR2 YSYEKL. The CDR3 covers 15 residues. The ends lost 4 bases at V and 8 bases at J; junction bases unmatched: 8.